This T cell receptor beta chain was sequenced in a study of T cell changes during pregnancy in multiple sclerosis. The V gene's germline CDR1 is SGHNT and CDR2 YYREEE (reference sequence). The CDR3 is made up of 14 amino acids. The V and J ends lost 1 base and 10 bases respectively, with 14 bases between them. The data were produced by immunoSEQ multiplex PCR, yet TCRdb's version contains in-frame clones alone and is incomplete. The data contain 65,000 to 90,000 clones, roughly 92% of them seen just once; the ten biggest clones take up less than 2.5%. Sequenced material: peripheral blood, taken before pregnancy. This sequence joins TRBV5-4 and TRBJ1-4; D might be TRBD1 (6 bases). The sequence derives from a female donor with multiple sclerosis, enrolled in a pregnancy study. The CDR3 DNA follows: TGTGCCAGCAGCTTGAAACAGGGAGGGGGAAAACTGTTTTTT. It encodes CASSLKQGGGKLFF.